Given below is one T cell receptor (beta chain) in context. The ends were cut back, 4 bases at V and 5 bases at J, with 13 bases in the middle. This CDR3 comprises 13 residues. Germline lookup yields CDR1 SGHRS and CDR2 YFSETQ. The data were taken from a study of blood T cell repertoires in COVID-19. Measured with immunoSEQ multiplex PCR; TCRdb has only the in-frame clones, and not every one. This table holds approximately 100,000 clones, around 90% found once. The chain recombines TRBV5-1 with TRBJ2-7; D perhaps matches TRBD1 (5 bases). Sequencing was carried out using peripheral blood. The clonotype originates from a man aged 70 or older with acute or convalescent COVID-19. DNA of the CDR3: TGCGCCAGCAGCAGGGTACCCAGGGACGAGCAGTACTTC. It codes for CASSRVPRDEQYF.